One sample yielded the 19 T cell receptor beta chains listed below, sequenced in a study of cytomegalovirus exposure and HLA in healthy donors. The PCR contained 60 Vbeta and 13 Jbeta primers. The data were produced by immunoSEQ multiplex PCR, yet TCRdb's version contains in-frame clones alone and is incomplete. The table shows 200,000 or so clones, with about 70% occurring only once. Input material: PBMCs. The receptors originated from a man between 35 and 55 years old in good health and CMV-seropositive.

The chain is built from TRBV28 and TRBJ2-7; the D gene is possibly TRBD1 (6 bases). This CDR3 comprises 14 residues. V lost 5 bases and J 6 bases, leaving 17 bases between the germline ends. The germline V gene has CDR1 MDHEN and CDR2 SYDVKM. The CDR3 DNA is TGTGCCAGCAGTCAAACACTACAGGGCGGCGAGCAGTACTTC. As protein: CASSQTLQGGEQYF.

This clone was observed a handful of times. Here the CDR3 reads CASSLTQGSSYNEQFF. The CDR3 DNA sequence: TGCGCCAGCAGCTTGACTCAGGGTAGCTCCTACAATGAGCAGTTCTTC. The chain joins TRBV5-1 to TRBJ2-1; D is perhaps TRBD1 (5 bases). The germline CDR1 and CDR2 sequences are SGHRS and YFSETQ. This CDR3 has 16 residues. Trimming took off 1 base at V and 0 bases at J, with 11 bases between the two ends.

V and J are TRBV11-2 and TRBJ2-1, with D perhaps TRBD1 (6 bases). The CDR3 totals 13 residues. Germline V lookup: CDR1 SGHAT, CDR2 FQNNGV. V was clipped by 3 bases and J by 8 bases, with 11 bases between them. The CDR3 here is CASSLGPGDEQFF. CDR3 nucleotides: TGTGCCAGCAGCTTGGGACCAGGGGATGAGCAGTTCTTC.

This clone has just a few counts. The chain links TRBV2 to TRBJ1-2; 10 nucleotides line up with TRBD1. The germline gives CDR1 SNHLY, CDR2 FYNNEI. The CDR3 runs to 14 residues. J gave up 4 bases and V 5 bases, and 4 bases lay outside the gene matches. The CDR3 loop reads CASSTTGGAYGYTF. Written as DNA, the CDR3 is TGTGCCAGCAGTACGACAGGGGGCGCCTATGGCTACACCTTC.

The chain is built from TRBV27 and TRBJ2-1, with TRBD1 identical over 8 bases. V gave up 6 bases and J gave up 6 bases; unmatched junction bases: 7. The germline V gene encodes CDR1 MNHEY and CDR2 SMNVEV (reference sequence). The CDR3 runs to 14 residues. This chain's CDR3 is CASRKTGAGNEQFF. The CDR3 nucleotides read TGTGCCAGCAGAAAGACAGGGGCGGGCAATGAGCAGTTCTTC.

V gene TRBV11-2 combines with J gene TRBJ2-1; TRBD1 agrees at 11 bases. Germline V lookup: CDR1 SGHAT, CDR2 FQNNGV. The CDR3 has 18 residues. V trimming: 1 base; J trimming: 3 bases; junction bases outside the gene matches: 8. The DNA for the CDR3 is TGTGCCAGCAGCTTAGGGTCCAAAGGGACAGGGGGCTACAATGAGCAGTTCTTC. Protein: CASSLGSKGTGGYNEQFF.

This clone was detected once. This rearrangement joins TRBV7-9 to TRBJ1-1, with TRBD1 identical over 9 bases. J lost 1 base, V lost 5 bases, and 2 bases had no gene match. Germline assignment: CDR1 SEHNR and CDR2 FQNEAQ (reference sequence). This CDR3 has 14 residues. This chain's CDR3 is CASSQGQGNTEAFF. Here the CDR3 DNA reads TGTGCCAGCAGCCAGGGACAGGGGAACACTGAAGCTTTCTTT.

The V and J genes are TRBV19 and TRBJ2-2; 10 nucleotides line up with TRBD1. The V segment lost 5 bases and the J segment 5 bases; nucleotides outside the gene matches: 8. The V gene's germline CDR1 is LNHDA and CDR2 SQIVND (reference sequence). The CDR3 consists of 16 residues. CDR3 sequence (DNA): TGTGCCAGTAGTCTTCAGACAGGGGGCCCAACCGGGGAGCTGTTTTTT. Translation gives CASSLQTGGPTGELFF.

The J gene is TRBJ1-1, the V gene TRBV5-1, with a weak D call TRBD1 (6 bases). The CDR3 is 14 residues long. V dropped 4 bases and J dropped 4 bases, with 14 bases sitting between them. Looked up from germline, CDR1 is SGHRS and CDR2 is YFSETQ. CDR3 residues: CASSPTGGGTEAFF. The CDR3 region has the DNA TGCGCCAGCAGCCCCACGGGGGGCGGCACTGAAGCTTTCTTT.

This clone was seen only a few times. This chain uses TRBV19 with TRBJ1-5; D not resolved. From germline, CDR1 is LNHDA and CDR2 SQIVND (reference sequence). V dropped 4 bases and J dropped 1 base, with 8 bases sitting between them. The CDR3 extends over 14 amino acids. The CDR3 region is CASSTSVSNQPQHF. The CDR3 bases are TGTGCCAGTAGTACTTCAGTGAGCAATCAGCCCCAGCATTTT.

This rearrangement joins TRBV7-9 to TRBJ2-6; no clear D gene. Trimming left V 10 bases short and J 2 bases short, with 9 bases between. The CDR3 totals 13 residues. Germline-derived CDR1 and CDR2 are SEHNR and FQNEAQ (reference sequence). CDR3 nucleotides: TGTGCCATAAGTGCGACTGGGGCCAACGTCCTGACTTTC. Its protein product is CAISATGANVLTF.

This clone appeared a single time. For the CDR3, the DNA is TGTGCCAGCAGCTCCCGACGGGGGGCTTTCTTT. Residues: CASSSRRGAFF. The V gene is TRBV11-2, the J gene TRBJ1-1; maybe TRBD1 (5 bases). V was shortened by 4 bases and J by 11 bases, with 11 bases between the two germline ends. Germline V gene lookup returns CDR1 SGHAT and CDR2 FQNNGV. CDR3 size: 11 residues.

This clone was seen once. This chain connects TRBV4-1 to TRBJ1-1; 9 nucleotides line up with TRBD1. The germline V gene encodes CDR1 MGHRA and CDR2 YSYEKL. Germline trimming cut 4 bases from V and 5 bases from J; bases unmatched to any gene: 5. There are 14 residues in the CDR3. Written as DNA, the CDR3 is TGCGCCAGCAGCCCACAGGGGGCAGGAACTGAAGCTTTCTTT. Encoded protein: CASSPQGAGTEAFF.

The chain links TRBV29-1 to TRBJ2-5, with D tentatively TRBD2 (5 bases). V shed 7 bases and J shed 2 bases, with 20 bases lying between them. This CDR3 is built from 15 residues. CDR1 is SQVTM, CDR2 ANQGSEA, per germline. The DNA of the CDR3 is TGCAGCGCCTTGGGCCACACAGCGGTACAAGAGACCCAGTACTTC. Its translation: CSALGHTAVQETQYF. The full variable domain, rest sourced from reference TRBV29-1 and TRBJ2-5, is SAVISQKPSRDICQRGTSLTIQCQVDSQVTMMFWYRQQPGQSLTLIATANQGSEATYESGFVIDKFPISRPNLTFSTLTVSNMSPEDSSIYLCSALGHTAVQETQYFGPGTRLLVL.

This clone was detected once. The rearrangement joins TRBV7-9 to TRBJ2-5, with 7 positions matching TRBD2. This CDR3 comprises 14 residues. J was trimmed by 5 bases and V by 5 bases; bases with no gene match: 8. Germline V gene sequence: CDR1 SEHNR, CDR2 FQNEAQ (reference sequence). The CDR3 DNA reads TGTGCCAGCAGCCACTCCCGGGGGGAGGAGACCCAGTACTTC. This encodes CASSHSRGEETQYF.

This rearrangement joins TRBV7-9 to TRBJ1-1, with 7 bases fitting TRBD1. The J segment lost 2 bases and the V segment lost 6 bases, leaving 6 bases of the junction unmatched. The CDR3 is 14 amino acids. In germline, CDR1 is SEHNR, CDR2 FQNEAQ (reference sequence). The CDR3 sequence is CASSLKGANTEAFF. CDR3 DNA sequence: TGTGCCAGCAGTCTAAAGGGGGCCAACACTGAAGCTTTCTTT.

The chain combines TRBV13 with TRBJ2-2, with TRBD1 matching 11 bases. The V gene's germline CDR1 is PRHDT and CDR2 FYEKMQ (reference sequence). The CDR3 is made up of 16 amino acids. V dropped 6 bases and J dropped 7; count of bases not matched to a gene: 10. The CDR3 nucleotides read TGTGCCAGCAGTCCGGCCGGGACAGGGGGAGACGGGGAGCTGTTTTTT. This encodes CASSPAGTGGDGELFF.

The chain uses TRBV1 and TRBJ2-3; the D call of TRBD2 is as the table states it, not checked on the DNA. TRBV1 constitutes a pseudogene. CDR3 length: 18 amino acids. In DNA form, the CDR3 reads TGCACCAGCAGCCAAGATAAGGCTAGCGGGGGGGCCTCAGATACGCAGTATTTT. Translated: CTSSQDKASGGASDTQYF.

The chain links TRBV19 to TRBJ2-7; 7 positions match TRBD1. After removal of 3 bases from V and 3 bases from J, the junction contained 8 bases not matched to a gene. CDR1 is LNHDA and CDR2 is SQIVND in the germline V gene (reference sequence). The CDR3 length is 15 residues. The CDR3 DNA sequence: TGTGCCAGTAGTATTGAAGGGACAGACCTCTACGAGCAGTACTTC. Its protein product is CASSIEGTDLYEQYF.